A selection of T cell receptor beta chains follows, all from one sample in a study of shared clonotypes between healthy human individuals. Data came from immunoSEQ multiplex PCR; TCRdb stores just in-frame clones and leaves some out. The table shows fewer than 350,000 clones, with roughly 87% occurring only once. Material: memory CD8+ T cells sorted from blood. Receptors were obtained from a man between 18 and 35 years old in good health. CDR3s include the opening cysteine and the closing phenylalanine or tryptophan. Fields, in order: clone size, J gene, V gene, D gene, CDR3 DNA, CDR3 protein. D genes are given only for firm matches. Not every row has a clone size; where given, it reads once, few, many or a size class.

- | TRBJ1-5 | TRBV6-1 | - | TGTGCCAGCAGGGATGGGGCAGAGAATCAGCCCCAGCATTTT | CASRDGAENQPQHF
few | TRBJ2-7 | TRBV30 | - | TGTGCCTGGAGGCCAACTCGGGACACCCCCTACGAGCAGTACTTC | CAWRPTRDTPYEQYF
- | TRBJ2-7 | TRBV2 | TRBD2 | TGTGCCAGCAGGCTGACTAGCGGGCCCACCTACGAGCAGTACTTC | CASRLTSGPTYEQYF
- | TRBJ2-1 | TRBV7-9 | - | TGTGCCAGCAGCTGGTCGTCAGGGATCAATGAGCAGTTCTTC | CASSWSSGINEQFF
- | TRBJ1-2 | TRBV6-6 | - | TGTGCCAGCAGTTACTTGGGCGACGGCTATGGCTACACCTTC | CASSYLGDGYGYTF
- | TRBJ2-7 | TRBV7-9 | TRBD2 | TGTGCCAGCAGCTTAGGATCTAGCGGGGTTTCTCGCTACGAGCAGTACTTC | CASSLGSSGVSRYEQYF
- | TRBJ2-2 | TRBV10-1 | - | TGCGCCAGCAGCTCAACCCTCACGGGTGGGACCGCGGAAACCGGGGAGCTGTTTTTT | CASSSTLTGGTAETGELFF
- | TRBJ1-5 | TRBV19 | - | TGTGCCAGTAGTATAGGCGCATCATCCCAGCCCCAGCATTTT | CASSIGASSQPQHF
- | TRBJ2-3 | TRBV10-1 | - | TGCGCCAGCAGTATTTCTAGCGAAGCAGATACGCAGTATTTT | CASSISSEADTQYF
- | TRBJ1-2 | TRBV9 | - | TGTGCCAGCAGCGTAGTGGTTTCGGGATTTAACTATGGCTACACCTTC | CASSVVVSGFNYGYTF
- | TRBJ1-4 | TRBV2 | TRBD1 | TGTGCCAGCAGGACCGGGACAGGGATAGAAAAACTGTTTTTT | CASRTGTGIEKLFF
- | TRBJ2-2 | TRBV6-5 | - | TGTGCCAGCAGTTACTTCCAGGAGAACACCGGGGAGCTGTTTTTT | CASSYFQENTGELFF
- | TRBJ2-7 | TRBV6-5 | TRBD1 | TGTGCCAGCAGGGTCGGGACAGGGGACTCCTACGAGCAGTACTTC | CASRVGTGDSYEQYF
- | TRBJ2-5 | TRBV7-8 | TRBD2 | TGTGCCAGCAGCTTAGAGGCGGGAGGGTACGTGACCCAGTACTTC | CASSLEAGGYVTQYF
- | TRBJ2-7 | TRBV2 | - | TGTGCCAGCAGTGAGGGACTTTTCTACGAGCAGTACTTC | CASSEGLFYEQYF
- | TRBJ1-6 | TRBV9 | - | TGTGCCAGCAGCGTAGATCAAAACAACTATAATTCACCCCTCCACTTT | CASSVDQNNYNSPLHF
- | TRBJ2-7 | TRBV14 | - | TGTGCCAGCAGCCAATTCACCTCGGGCCCCTACGAGCAGTACTTC | CASSQFTSGPYEQYF
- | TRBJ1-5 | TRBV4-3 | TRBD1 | TGCGCCAGCAGCCAAGAGTTCCCGGACAGGCAGCCTCAGCCCCAGCATTTT | CASSQEFPDRQPQPQHF
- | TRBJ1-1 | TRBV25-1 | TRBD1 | TGTGCCAGCAGCGAGACAGGGGGCGTAAATGAAGCTTTCTTT | CASSETGGVNEAFF
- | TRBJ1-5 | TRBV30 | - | TGTGCCTGGAGTGTCGAGGGAGGCCAGCCCCAGCATTTT | CAWSVEGGQPQHF
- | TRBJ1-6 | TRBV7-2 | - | TGTGCCAGCAGCTTGGACCCTCCTTGGCCACCCCTCCACTTT | CASSLDPPWPPLHF
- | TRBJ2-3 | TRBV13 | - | TGTGCCAGCAGCCCTGACACAGATACGCAGTATTTT | CASSPDTDTQYF
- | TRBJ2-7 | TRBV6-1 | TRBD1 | TGTGCCAGCAGTGCGAACCGGGACAGGGGGCTATACGAGCAGTACTTC | CASSANRDRGLYEQYF
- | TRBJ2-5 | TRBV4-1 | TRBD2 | TGCGCCAGCAGCCCCCTTCTAGCGGGTCAAGAGACCCAGTACTTC | CASSPLLAGQETQYF
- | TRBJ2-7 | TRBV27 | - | TGTGCCAGCAGTTCCGGTGACAGATACGACGAGCAGTACTTC | CASSSGDRYDEQYF
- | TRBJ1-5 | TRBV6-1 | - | TGTGCCAGCAGTGAAGCGGGACCGGGGGGAAGTAATCAGCCCCAGCATTTT | CASSEAGPGGSNQPQHF
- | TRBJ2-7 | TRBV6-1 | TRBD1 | TGTGCCACCGGGACAGGCGAAAAGTACTTC | CATGTGEKYF
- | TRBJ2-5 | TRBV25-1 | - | TGTGCCAGCAGTGACCAGGCAGAGTCATGGTGGGGAGAGACCCAGTACTTC | CASSDQAESWWGETQYF
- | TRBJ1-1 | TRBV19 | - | TGTGCCAGTAGTATCGGACTGACGGGGGCTTTCTTT | CASSIGLTGAFF
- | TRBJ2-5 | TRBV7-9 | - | TGTGCCAGCAGCTCTCCTCTAGGAAGTATGGAGGGGTACTTC | CASSSPLGSMEGYF
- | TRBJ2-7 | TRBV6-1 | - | TGTGCCAGCAGTGACTCAGGGTCTTCCTACGAGCAGTACTTC | CASSDSGSSYEQYF
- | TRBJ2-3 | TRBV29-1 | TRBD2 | TGCAGCGTTGTTGAGGGACTAGCGGGAGTAGCGCAGTATTTT | CSVVEGLAGVAQYF
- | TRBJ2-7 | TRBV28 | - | TGTGCCAGCAGTTCAACAGGGAAATGGGGCGAGCAGTACTTC | CASSSTGKWGEQYF
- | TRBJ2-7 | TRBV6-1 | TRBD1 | TGTGCCAGCAGCGGACAGGGTGGCCCCTACGAGCAGTACTTC | CASSGQGGPYEQYF
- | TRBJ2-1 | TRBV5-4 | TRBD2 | TGTGCCAGCAGCCCCTTTACCCTAGCGGGAGTAGGCAATGAGCAGTTCTTC | CASSPFTLAGVGNEQFF